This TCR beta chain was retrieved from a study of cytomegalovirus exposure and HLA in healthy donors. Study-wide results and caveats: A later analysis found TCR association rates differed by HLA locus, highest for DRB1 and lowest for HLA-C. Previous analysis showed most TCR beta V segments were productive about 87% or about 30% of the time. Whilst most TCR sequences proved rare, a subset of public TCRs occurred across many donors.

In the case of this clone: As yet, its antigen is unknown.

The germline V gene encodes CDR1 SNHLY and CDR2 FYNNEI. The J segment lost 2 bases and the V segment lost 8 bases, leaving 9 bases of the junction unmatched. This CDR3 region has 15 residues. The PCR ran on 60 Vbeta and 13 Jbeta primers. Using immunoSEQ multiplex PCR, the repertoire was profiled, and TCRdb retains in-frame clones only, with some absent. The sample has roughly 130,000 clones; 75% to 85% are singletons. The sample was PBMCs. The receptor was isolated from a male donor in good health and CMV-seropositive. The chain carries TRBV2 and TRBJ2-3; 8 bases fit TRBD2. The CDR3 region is CASQGTRLFTDTQYF. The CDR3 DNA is TGTGCCAGCCAGGGGACTAGACTTTTCACAGATACGCAGTATTTT.